This TCR beta chain was retrieved from a study of cytomegalovirus exposure and HLA in healthy donors. Study results and limitations: It was reportedly the case that the classifier diagnosed cytomegalovirus status with high specificity and sensitivity.

Healthy bone marrow donors supplied every sample. PCR primers comprised 60 Vbeta and 13 Jbeta primers. Using immunoSEQ multiplex PCR, the repertoire was profiled, and TCRdb retains in-frame clones only, with some absent. The table lists 35,000 to 50,000 clones, 60% to 70% of them singletons, with 12% in the top ten. Comment on this clone: The antigen is unknown.

Germline loops: CDR1 SEHNR, CDR2 FQNEAQ (reference sequence). Trimming removed 4 bases from V and 8 bases from J; junction bases left unmatched: 5. There are 15 residues in the CDR3. This receptor was identified in a man aged 55 to 69 in good health and CMV-seropositive. Specimen: PBMCs. This chain joins TRBV7-9 and TRBJ2-1; 13 bases align to TRBD2. In nucleotides, the CDR3 is TGTGCCAGCAGCTCCCGACTAGCGGGAGGCTATGAGCAGTTCTTC. It codes for CASSSRLAGGYEQFF.